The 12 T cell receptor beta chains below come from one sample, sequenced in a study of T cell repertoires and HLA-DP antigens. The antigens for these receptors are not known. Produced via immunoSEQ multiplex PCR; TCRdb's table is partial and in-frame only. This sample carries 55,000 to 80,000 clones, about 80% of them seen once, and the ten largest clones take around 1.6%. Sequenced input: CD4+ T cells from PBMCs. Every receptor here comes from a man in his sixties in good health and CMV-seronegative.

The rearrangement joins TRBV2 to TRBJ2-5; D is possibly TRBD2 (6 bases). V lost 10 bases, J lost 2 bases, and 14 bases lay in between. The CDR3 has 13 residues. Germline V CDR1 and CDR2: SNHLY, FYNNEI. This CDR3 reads CATGGTPQETQYF. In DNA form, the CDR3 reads TGTGCCACCGGCGGGACTCCACAAGAGACCCAGTACTTC.

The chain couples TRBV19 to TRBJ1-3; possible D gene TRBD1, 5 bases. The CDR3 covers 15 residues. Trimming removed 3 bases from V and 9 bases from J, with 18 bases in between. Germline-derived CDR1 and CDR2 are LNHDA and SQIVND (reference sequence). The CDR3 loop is CASSIRDPGRSTIYF. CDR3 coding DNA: TGTGCCAGTAGTATCCGGGACCCTGGGAGGAGCACCATATATTTT.

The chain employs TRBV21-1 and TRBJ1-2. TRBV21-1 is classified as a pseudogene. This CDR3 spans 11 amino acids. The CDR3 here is CASSKSYGYTF. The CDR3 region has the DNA TGTGCCAGCAGCAAAAGCTATGGCTACACCTTC.

This CDR3 reads CASTEGAGELFF. The CDR3 nucleotides read TGTGCCAGCACCGAGGGGGCTGGGGAGCTGTTTTTT. V is TRBV7-2 and J is TRBJ2-2; 7 nucleotides agree with TRBD1. V shed 7 bases, J shed 8 bases, and the junction held 4 bases outside the gene matches. Looked up from germline, CDR1 is SGHTA and CDR2 is FQGNSA. This CDR3 is 12 amino acids long.

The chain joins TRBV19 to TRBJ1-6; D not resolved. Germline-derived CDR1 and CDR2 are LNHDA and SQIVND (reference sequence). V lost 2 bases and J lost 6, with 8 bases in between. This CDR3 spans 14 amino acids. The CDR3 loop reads CASSIRFGNSPLHF. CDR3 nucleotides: TGTGCCAGTAGTATAAGGTTCGGTAATTCACCCCTCCACTTT.

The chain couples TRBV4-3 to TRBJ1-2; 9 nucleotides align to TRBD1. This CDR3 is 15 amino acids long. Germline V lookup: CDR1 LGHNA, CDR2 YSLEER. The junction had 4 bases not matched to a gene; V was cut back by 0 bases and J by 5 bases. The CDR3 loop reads CASSQDMTGGYGYTF. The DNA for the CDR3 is TGCGCCAGCAGCCAAGATATGACAGGGGGTTATGGCTACACCTTC.

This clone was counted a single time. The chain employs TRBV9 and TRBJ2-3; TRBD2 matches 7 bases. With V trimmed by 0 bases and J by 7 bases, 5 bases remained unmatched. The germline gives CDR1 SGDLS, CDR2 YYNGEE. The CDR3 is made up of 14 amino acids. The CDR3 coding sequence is TGTGCCAGCAGCGTAGATGACGGGGGGAATACGCAGTATTTT. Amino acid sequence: CASSVDDGGNTQYF. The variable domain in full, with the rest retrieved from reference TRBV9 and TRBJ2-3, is DSGVTQTPKHLITATGQRVTLRCSPRSGDLSVYWYQQSLDQGLQFLIQYYNGEERAKGNILERFSAQQFPDLHSELNLSSLELGDSALYFCASSVDDGGNTQYFGPGTRLTVL.

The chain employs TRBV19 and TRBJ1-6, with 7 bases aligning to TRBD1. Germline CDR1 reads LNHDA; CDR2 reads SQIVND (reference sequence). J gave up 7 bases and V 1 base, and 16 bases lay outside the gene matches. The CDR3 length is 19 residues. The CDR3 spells CASSIGQGKGTTKNSPLHF. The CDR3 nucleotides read TGTGCCAGTAGTATAGGACAGGGTAAAGGCACTACCAAGAATTCACCCCTCCACTTT.

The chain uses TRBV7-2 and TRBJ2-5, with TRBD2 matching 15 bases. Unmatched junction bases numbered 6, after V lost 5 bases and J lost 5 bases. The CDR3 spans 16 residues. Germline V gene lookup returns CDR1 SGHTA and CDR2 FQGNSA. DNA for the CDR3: TGTGCCAGCAGCACCGGGACTAGCGGGAGGTGGGAGACCCAGTACTTC. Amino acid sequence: CASSTGTSGRWETQYF. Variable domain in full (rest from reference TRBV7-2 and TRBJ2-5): GAGVSQSPSNKVTEKGKDVELRCDPISGHTALYWYRQSLGQGLEFLIYFQGNSAPDKSGLPSDRFSAERTGGSVSTLTIQRTQQEDSAVYLCASSTGTSGRWETQYFGPGTRLLVL.

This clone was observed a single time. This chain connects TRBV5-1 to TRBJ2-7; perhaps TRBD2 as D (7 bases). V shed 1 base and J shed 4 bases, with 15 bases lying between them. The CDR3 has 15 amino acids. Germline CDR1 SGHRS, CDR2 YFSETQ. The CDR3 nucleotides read TGCGCCAGCAGCTTGTCCGGGGGGCGCGGTTACGAGCAGTACTTC. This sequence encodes CASSLSGGRGYEQYF.

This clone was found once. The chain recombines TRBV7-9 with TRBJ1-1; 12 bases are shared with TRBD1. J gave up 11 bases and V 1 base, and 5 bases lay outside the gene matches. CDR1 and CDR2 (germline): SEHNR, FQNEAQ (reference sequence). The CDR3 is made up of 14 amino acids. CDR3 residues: CASSLEGQGAGAFF. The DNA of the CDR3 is TGTGCCAGCAGCTTAGAGGGACAGGGGGCGGGCGCTTTCTTT.

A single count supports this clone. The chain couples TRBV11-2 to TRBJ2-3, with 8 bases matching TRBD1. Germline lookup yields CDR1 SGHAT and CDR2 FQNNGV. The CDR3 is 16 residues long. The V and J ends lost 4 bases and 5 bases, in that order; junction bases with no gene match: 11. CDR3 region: CASSSPPGGIGDTQYF. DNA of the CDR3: TGTGCCAGCAGCTCCCCCCCAGGGGGCATAGGAGATACGCAGTATTTT.